Below, 5 T cell receptor beta chains from the same sample are listed, as sequenced in a study of blood T cell repertoires in COVID-19. Sequencing was performed with immunoSEQ multiplex PCR; in TCRdb, only in-frame clones are kept and a portion is missing. The sample lists about 40,000 clones, around 90% occurring once. Sequencing was performed on peripheral blood. The receptors come from a woman older than 75 with acute or convalescent COVID-19.

This chain uses TRBV7-3 with TRBJ1-1; maybe TRBD1 (5 bases). The CDR3 is 14 residues long. Looked up from germline, CDR1 is SGHTA and CDR2 is FQGTGA. V was cut by 5 bases and J by 1 base, with 11 bases left in between. CDR3 in amino acids: CASSPAGRNTEAFF. In DNA, the CDR3 is TGTGCCAGCAGCCCGGCAGGGCGGAACACTGAAGCTTTCTTT.

This clone was seen just once. The chain's CDR3 is CASGSRADTGELFF. In nucleotides, the CDR3 is TGTGCTAGTGGGTCGAGGGCCGACACCGGGGAGCTGTTTTTT. The chain is built from TRBV12-5 and TRBJ2-2; D is perhaps TRBD2 (5 bases). Per germline, CDR1 LGHNT and CDR2 FRNRAP. This CDR3 is built from 14 residues. With 6 bases removed from V and 3 bases from J, the gap between germline ends came to 11 bases.

V usage is TRBV4-1 and J usage is TRBJ1-2; 7 nucleotides line up with TRBD1. The CDR3 is made up of 16 amino acids. Germline V gives CDR1 MGHRA, CDR2 YSYEKL. J lost 2 bases, V lost 1 base, and 7 bases had no gene match. CDR3 nucleotides: TGCGCCAGCAGCCAAGCCGGGAGGGGACAGAACTATGGCTACACCTTC. Translating it yields CASSQAGRGQNYGYTF.

V is TRBV6-5 and J is TRBJ1-1, with 8 bases fitting TRBD1. The V gene end was trimmed by 6 bases and the J gene end by 8 bases; junction bases not matched to a gene: 8. CDR1 MNHEY and CDR2 SVGAGI come from the germline V gene. This CDR3 is built from 13 residues. The CDR3 DNA sequence: TGTGCCAGCAGCGTAGACAGGGGCGCCGAAGCTTTCTTT. Its translation is CASSVDRGAEAFF.

This chain uses TRBV11-3 with TRBJ2-1, with D possibly matching TRBD1 (7 bases). From germline, CDR1 is SGHNT and CDR2 YENEEA. Trimming shortened V by 5 bases and J by 5 bases, and 19 bases separated the two germline ends. The CDR3 has 16 amino acids. CDR3 nucleotides: TGTGCCAGCAGCCCCGCGGAGGGGGCGATACACAATGAGCAGTTCTTC. Residues: CASSPAEGAIHNEQFF.